This T cell receptor beta chain was identified during a study of cytotoxic CD8 clonotypes in ibrutinib-treated CLL (dated by TCRdb to the early 2020s). Some background on the complete study: In this cohort, 15 or so patients were treatment-naive and some 10 were relapsed/refractory, while around 18 had unmutated IGHV. Partial responses were observed in roughly 25 patients and complete responses in 2; after a median follow-up of 68 months, remission was maintained in around 14 patients and progression was observed in approximately twelve. The response samples were drawn at a median of approximately 12 months into treatment, with a range of about 6 to 36 months. Samples averaged approximately 260,000 productive templates and just under 95,000 productive rearrangements. Longitudinal samples were obtainable from 26 of the 86 participants in the trial. Cryopreserved peripheral blood mononuclear cells were obtained prior to treatment, at the time of response, and at either disease progression or sustained remission. Patients were still on ibrutinib when every remission and progressive disease sample was collected. General study outcomes and caveats: An increase in clonality was observed at ibrutinib response, with clonality remaining stable during sustained remission and falling back toward baseline at progression. Sampling times were not matched between sustained-remission and progressing patients, and lymph node repertoires were not studied. Public clonotypes were rare and either shrank or stayed stable during treatment, and the rise in clonality at ibrutinib response reflected expansion of private clonotypes. At baseline, clonality was higher than in age-matched healthy donors and showed a strong correlation with circulating CD8+ T-cell counts.

Per the germline V gene (reference sequence), GTSNPN is the CDR1 and SVGIG is the CDR2. V and J lose 5 bases and 0 bases, and a span of 5 bases separates them. Its CDR3 holds 12 amino acids, cysteine through phenylalanine. Only the CDR3 portion is preserved as DNA: 36 bases, with reading frame beginning at the first base. Each clonotype received, on average, around 10x coverage in deep resolution sequencing performed on a MiSeq, where the target depth lay between 1 in 1 million and 1 in 200,000 T cells. TCR beta libraries were generated with the immunoSEQ hsTCRB Kit. As for the authors' bioinformatics: The data were analyzed with ImmunoSEQ Analyzer and ImmunoSEQ Data Assistant, and V, D and J gene assignments followed IMGT definitions. Clonality was computed as one minus normalized Shannon entropy of productive rearrangement frequencies, ranging from 0 to 1. Only overrepresented clonotypes making up at least 0.05% of each patient's repertoire were included in the public clonotype analysis. About a dozen age-matched healthy donor repertoires from immuneACCESS served as clonality controls. As stored in TCRdb, this immuneACCESS dataset retains in-frame rearrangements with V and J assigned. A fraction of the clones does not appear; measured against another copy, unresolved V genes explain less than half of the discrepancy, and the remainder lacks a known reason. V, J and clone size are taken as reported in that table, and D and trimming were inferred from the DNA itself. This sample comprises about 140,000 clones, 75% to 85% of them detected only once. Roughly 7.6% of the sample rests with the top ten.

Approximately 2 micrograms of genomic DNA were extracted from cryopreserved PBMCs for TCR beta library preparation. High-throughput TCR beta sequencing was performed on longitudinal blood samples from CLL patients receiving ibrutinib monotherapy. The patients took part in an open-label, single-center phase 2 trial of ibrutinib monotherapy. As to this clone: Its antigen remains unidentified. Base qualities are not provided; no much larger clone lies one nucleotide away.

Sequences were derived from PBMCs, sampled after 36 months of ibrutinib treatment. Recombination joined TRBV30 with TRBJ1-3, with the D gene uncertain. This TCR derives from a human donor with chronic lymphocytic leukemia. The sequenced DNA: TGTGCCTGGGCCATCTCTGGAAACACCATATATTTT. Its product reads: CAWAISGNTIYF.